This entry describes one T cell receptor beta chain. These data belong to a study of cytomegalovirus exposure and HLA in healthy donors. The primer mix had 60 Vbeta and 13 Jbeta primers. Here immunoSEQ multiplex PCR was the method, and the copy in TCRdb shows in-frame clones only, minus some. The profile shows about 140,000 clones, 60% to 80% of them singletons. Germline CDR1 SGHTA, CDR2 FQGNSA. This CDR3 is 15 amino acids long. V was clipped by 4 bases and J by 4 bases; unmatched bases: 3. The chain carries TRBV7-2 and TRBJ2-6; 8 bases fit TRBD2. The receptor comes from a male donor in good health and CMV-seronegative. The sequenced sample consisted of PBMCs. CDR3 sequence reads: CASSSRGGGANVLTF. CDR3 sequence (DNA): TGTGCCAGCAGCTCCCGGGGGGGAGGGGCCAACGTCCTGACTTTC. Looking up the rest from reference TRBV7-2 and TRBJ2-6 gives the full variable domain: GAGVSQSPSNKVTEKGKDVELRCDPISGHTALYWYRQSLGQGLEFLIYFQGNSAPDKSGLPSDRFSAERTGGSVSTLTIQRTQQEDSAVYLCASSSRGGGANVLTFGAGSRLTVL.